This entry features one T cell receptor (beta chain) sequence. The antigen remains unidentified. This record comes from a study of T cells expressing NK-cell markers. At the level of the study: Most of the eight sequenced donors tested HCMV-seropositive; one tested seronegative.

TCRdb re-called the 5' RACE reads; every CDR3 protein appears as one record, without DNA. The table gives approximately 420,000 distinct CDR3 sequences; the top ten clones make up 9.5% to 12% of it. Germline-derived CDR1 and CDR2 are DFQATT and SNEGSKA (reference sequence). This CDR3 has 15 residues. General study results and limits: The study found these clonotypes also leading the CD3+CD56-NKG2C+ fraction in a few donors.

The receptor was derived from a woman aged 45 to 65 in good health. This chain links TRBV20-1 with TRBJ2-3; the TCRdb call, TRBD2, lacks DNA for checking. What was sequenced was blood T cells: a sorted CD56 or NKG2C T cell subset, CD4+ or CD8+ T cells, or bulk PBMC T cells (not recorded which). CDR3 sequence reads: CSAKTTSGYTDTQYF.